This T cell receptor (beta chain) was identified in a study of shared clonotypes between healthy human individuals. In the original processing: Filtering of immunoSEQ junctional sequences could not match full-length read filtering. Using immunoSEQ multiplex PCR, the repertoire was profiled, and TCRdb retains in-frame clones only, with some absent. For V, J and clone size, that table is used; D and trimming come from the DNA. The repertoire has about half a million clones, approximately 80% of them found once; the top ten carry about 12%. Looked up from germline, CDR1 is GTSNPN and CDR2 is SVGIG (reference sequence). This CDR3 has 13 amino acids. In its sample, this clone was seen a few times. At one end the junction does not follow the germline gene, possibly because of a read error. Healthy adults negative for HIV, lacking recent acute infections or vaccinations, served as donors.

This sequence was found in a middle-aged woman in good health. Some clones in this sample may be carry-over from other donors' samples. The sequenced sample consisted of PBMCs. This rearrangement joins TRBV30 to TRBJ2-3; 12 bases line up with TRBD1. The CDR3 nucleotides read TGTGCCTGGAGTTTCAACGCCGGGACAGGGGGCGTTTTT. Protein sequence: CAWSFNAGTGGVF.